This is a list of T cell receptor beta chains from one sample in a study of blood T cells in healthy people across ages. TCRdb re-called the 5' RACE reads through MiXCR, storing one row per CDR3 protein. The sample lists under 1,000,000 distinct CDR3 sequences, around 50% occurring once. Sequencing was done on a sample of blood. The origin of the receptors is an elderly man in good health. CDR3s include the opening cysteine and the closing phenylalanine or tryptophan. D genes are given only for firm matches. The size of a clone is reported for some rows only, either as once, few or many, or as a class for expanded clones.

TGCGCCAGCAGCCAATCGGGACTCGGTCATGATGAGCAGTTCTTC	CASSQSGLGHDEQFF	TRBJ2-1	NA	NA	TRBV4-1
TGTGCCAGCTCACCGGACGGTACAATGTCGTTCTTC	CASSPDGTMSFF	TRBJ2-1	NA	NA	TRBV18
TGTGCCAGCAGTTTACGTTTAGGCGTAACCGGAGAGCTGTTTTTT	CASSLRLGVTGELFF	TRBJ2-2	NA	NA	TRBV12-3/TRBV12-4
TGTGCCATCAGTGAATCATCCGGGAAAGGCTACCCCTACGAGCAGTACTTC	CAISESSGKGYPYEQYF	TRBJ2-7	NA	NA	TRBV10-3
TGTGCCAGCGAGGCGGGAGGTTCTGATGAGCAGTTCTTC	CASEAGGSDEQFF	TRBJ2-1	TRBD2	many	TRBV2
TGTGCCACAAACCAGGGGGTTTCCTACAATGAGCAGTTCTTC	CATNQGVSYNEQFF	TRBJ2-1	TRBD1	NA	TRBV24-1
TGCGCCAGCAGCTTTAGCGGGAGGGCCGGAGAGCAGTTCTTC	CASSFSGRAGEQFF	TRBJ2-1	TRBD2	NA	TRBV5-1
TGTGCCAGCAGCTTCGCGGCCCGGGACCTATGGGAGACCCAGTACTTC	CASSFAARDLWETQYF	TRBJ2-5	NA	NA	TRBV7-2
TGTGCCAGCAGCCAAGAAGCGGGACAAAGAAACATTCAGTACTTC	CASSQEAGQRNIQYF	TRBJ2-4	NA	few	TRBV4-2
TGCAGCGTTGAAGACCCGACTAGCGGGAGGAACTACAATGAGCAGTTCTTC	CSVEDPTSGRNYNEQFF	TRBJ2-1	TRBD2	few	TRBV29-1
TGCAGTGCTAGAGACAGGACCCAGCCCCTCCACTTT	CSARDRTQPLHF	TRBJ1-6	NA	NA	TRBV20-1
TGTGCCAGCAGTGATGCCAGGGGTAATTCACCCCTCCACTTT	CASSDARGNSPLHF	TRBJ1-6	NA	few	TRBV2
TGTGCCAGCAGCTCGTTAGCGGGAGCAGGGTCGAATGAGCAGTTCTTC	CASSSLAGAGSNEQFF	TRBJ2-1	TRBD2	NA	TRBV11-3
TGTGCCTGGAGTGTAAGACGGCCGACCCAGTACTTC	CAWSVRRPTQYF	TRBJ2-5	NA	few	TRBV30
TGTGCCAGCAGCCACCTACAGGGGTCGAACACTGAAGCTTTCTTT	CASSHLQGSNTEAFF	TRBJ1-1	TRBD1	NA	TRBV4-2
TGTGCCAGCAGCGTAGCGGCAGTTCAAGAGACCCAGTACTTC	CASSVAAVQETQYF	TRBJ2-5	NA	many	TRBV9
TGTGCCAGCAGCTCCGGAGGGAGGGAGGGCTCCTATAATTCACCCCTCCACTTT	CASSSGGREGSYNSPLHF	TRBJ1-6	NA	few	TRBV9